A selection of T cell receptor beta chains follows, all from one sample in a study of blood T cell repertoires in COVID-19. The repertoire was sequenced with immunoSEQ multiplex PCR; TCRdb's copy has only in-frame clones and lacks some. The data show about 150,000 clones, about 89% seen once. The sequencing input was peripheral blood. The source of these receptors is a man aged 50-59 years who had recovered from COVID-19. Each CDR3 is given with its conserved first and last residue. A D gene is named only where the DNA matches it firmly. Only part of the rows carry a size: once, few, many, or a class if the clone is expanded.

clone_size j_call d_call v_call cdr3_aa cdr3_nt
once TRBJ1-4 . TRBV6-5 CASCHSGATNEKLFF TGTGCCAGCTGTCACAGCGGAGCAACTAATGAAAAACTGTTTTTT
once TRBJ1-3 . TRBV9 CASSVEGLSSGNTIYF TGTGCCAGCAGCGTAGAGGGGTTGAGCTCTGGAAACACCATATATTTT
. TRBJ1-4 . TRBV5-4 CASSLEAGASGEKLFF TGTGCCAGCAGCTTGGAGGCGGGGGCGAGCGGGGAAAAACTGTTTTTT
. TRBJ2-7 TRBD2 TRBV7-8 CASSSGLAGGEQYF TGTGCCAGCAGCTCGGGACTAGCGGGGGGCGAGCAGTACTTC
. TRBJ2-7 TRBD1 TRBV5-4 CASSLLGQSYEQYF TGTGCCAGCAGCTTGTTGGGACAGTCCTACGAGCAGTACTTC
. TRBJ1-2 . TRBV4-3 CASSQEQGWANYGYTF TGCGCCAGCAGCCAAGAACAGGGCTGGGCTAACTATGGCTACACCTTC
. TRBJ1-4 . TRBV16 CASSQSSTRVEKLFF TGTGCCAGCAGCCAATCCTCGACGAGGGTTGAAAAACTGTTTTTT
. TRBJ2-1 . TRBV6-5 CASGRTDPYNEQFF TGTGCCAGCGGAAGGACAGACCCTTACAATGAGCAGTTCTTC
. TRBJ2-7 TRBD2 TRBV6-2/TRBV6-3 CASSSRLADTTEQYF TGTGCCAGCAGTTCTCGACTAGCGGATACTACGGAGCAGTACTTC
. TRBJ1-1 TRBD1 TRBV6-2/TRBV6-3 CASSYPGGGTEAFF TGTGCCAGCAGTTACCCAGGGGGCGGCACTGAAGCTTTCTTT